A selection of T cell receptor beta chains follows, all from one sample in a study of PD-L1 blockade in urothelial cancer. The method was immunoSEQ multiplex PCR; TCRdb's version includes in-frame clones alone and lacks a portion of them. The data show about 76,000 clones, with 75% to 95% seen just once and around 0.94% held by the top ten. The sample here was PBMCs, taken around atezolizumab (anti-PD-L1) treatment. The receptor source for this set is a woman older than 75 with urothelial cancer. Each CDR3 is given with its conserved first and last residue. D genes are given only for firm matches. Clone size is not always given. Where it is, it says once, few, many or a class for expanded clones.

CDR3aa: CASSLVAGGRGNQPQHF
CDR3nt: TGTGCCAGCAGCTTAGTGGCAGGGGGTAGGGGCAATCAGCCCCAGCATTTT
d_gene: TRBD1
j_gene: TRBJ1-5
abundance: -
v_gene: TRBV7-2

CDR3aa: CARSTFGNEQFF
CDR3nt: TGTGCCCGGAGTACGTTCGGGAATGAGCAGTTCTTC
d_gene: -
j_gene: TRBJ2-1
abundance: -
v_gene: TRBV30

CDR3aa: CASFRDANLAKNIQYF
CDR3nt: TGTGCCAGCTTCCGGGATGCGAATCTAGCCAAAAACATTCAGTACTTC
d_gene: -
j_gene: TRBJ2-4
abundance: -
v_gene: TRBV18

CDR3aa: CASSIGSGSVSYEQYF
CDR3nt: TGTGCCAGTAGTATTGGTAGCGGGAGCGTCTCCTACGAGCAGTACTTC
d_gene: TRBD2
j_gene: TRBJ2-7
abundance: -
v_gene: TRBV19

CDR3aa: CASSQDLGRDEQFF
CDR3nt: TGCGCCAGCAGCCAAGATCTAGGCCGCGATGAGCAGTTCTTC
d_gene: -
j_gene: TRBJ2-1
abundance: -
v_gene: TRBV4-1

CDR3aa: CASKIAGPYEQYF
CDR3nt: TGCGCCAGCAAGATAGCGGGGCCCTACGAGCAGTACTTC
d_gene: TRBD2
j_gene: TRBJ2-7
abundance: -
v_gene: TRBV10-2

CDR3aa: CASSYTETANYGYTF
CDR3nt: TGTGCCAGCAGTTACACGGAGACAGCTAACTATGGCTACACCTTC
d_gene: -
j_gene: TRBJ1-2
abundance: once
v_gene: TRBV6-6

CDR3aa: CASSIGLRLNYGYTF
CDR3nt: TGTGCCAGTAGCATAGGTCTCAGACTTAACTATGGCTACACCTTC
d_gene: -
j_gene: TRBJ1-2
abundance: -
v_gene: TRBV19

CDR3aa: CASRDRAPMNTEAFF
CDR3nt: TGTGCCAGCAGGGACAGGGCCCCCATGAACACTGAAGCTTTCTTT
d_gene: TRBD1
j_gene: TRBJ1-1
abundance: once
v_gene: TRBV6-1

CDR3aa: CATSRGQGTEAFF
CDR3nt: TGTGCCACCAGCAGAGGGCAGGGCACTGAAGCTTTCTTT
d_gene: -
j_gene: TRBJ1-1
abundance: -
v_gene: TRBV15

CDR3aa: CASSQGGVAGMGNEQFF
CDR3nt: TGTGCCAGCAGCCAAGGAGGGGTAGCGGGGATGGGGAATGAGCAGTTCTTC
d_gene: TRBD2
j_gene: TRBJ2-1
abundance: once
v_gene: TRBV4-2

CDR3aa: CASSLEGQGYREQYF
CDR3nt: TGTGCCAGCAGCTTGGAGGGACAGGGGTATCGCGAGCAGTACTTC
d_gene: TRBD1
j_gene: TRBJ2-7
abundance: -
v_gene: TRBV5-5

CDR3aa: CASSSQGKDTEAFF
CDR3nt: TGTGCCAGCAGCTCACAGGGGAAAGACACTGAAGCTTTCTTT
d_gene: TRBD1
j_gene: TRBJ1-1
abundance: -
v_gene: TRBV6-6

CDR3aa: CASSPGLALLSGNEQFF
CDR3nt: TGTGCCAGCAGCCCCGGACTCGCTCTTCTGTCTGGGAATGAGCAGTTCTTC
d_gene: -
j_gene: TRBJ2-1
abundance: -
v_gene: TRBV5-6

CDR3aa: CASTPVPLGSYEQYF
CDR3nt: TGTGCCAGCACCCCAGTCCCCCTAGGCTCCTACGAGCAGTACTTC
d_gene: -
j_gene: TRBJ2-7
abundance: -
v_gene: TRBV28

CDR3aa: CASSFNYEQYF
CDR3nt: TGTGCCAGCAGTTTTAACTACGAGCAGTACTTC
d_gene: -
j_gene: TRBJ2-7
abundance: -
v_gene: TRBV2

CDR3aa: CASSQSASSYNEQFF
CDR3nt: TGTGCCAGCAGCCAGAGTGCAAGCTCCTACAATGAGCAGTTCTTC
d_gene: -
j_gene: TRBJ2-1
abundance: -
v_gene: TRBV4-2

CDR3aa: CASSYSGGNSNQPQHF
CDR3nt: TGTGCCAGCAGTTACTCGGGGGGGAATAGCAATCAGCCCCAGCATTTT
d_gene: -
j_gene: TRBJ1-5
abundance: -
v_gene: TRBV6-6

CDR3aa: CASSLGGTGGASNEKLFF
CDR3nt: TGTGCCAGCAGCTTAGGGGGGACAGGGGGCGCGTCTAATGAAAAACTGTTTTTT
d_gene: TRBD1
j_gene: TRBJ1-4
abundance: -
v_gene: TRBV7-9

CDR3aa: CASSLRGGGESTDTQYF
CDR3nt: TGTGCCAGCAGCTTAAGAGGCGGTGGAGAAAGCACAGATACGCAGTATTTT
d_gene: -
j_gene: TRBJ2-3
abundance: -
v_gene: TRBV7-3

CDR3aa: CASWPSGTTDTQYF
CDR3nt: TGTGCCAGTTGGCCTAGCGGGACTACAGATACGCAGTATTTT
d_gene: TRBD2
j_gene: TRBJ2-3
abundance: -
v_gene: TRBV19

CDR3aa: CASSPGQAYQPQHF
CDR3nt: TGTGCCAGCAGTCCGGGACAAGCCTATCAGCCCCAGCATTTT
d_gene: -
j_gene: TRBJ1-5
abundance: -
v_gene: TRBV6-5

CDR3aa: CASRAWGGAEGTDTQYF
CDR3nt: TGTGCCAGCAGGGCGTGGGGGGGCGCGGAGGGCACAGATACGCAGTATTTT
d_gene: -
j_gene: TRBJ2-3
abundance: -
v_gene: TRBV11-2

CDR3aa: CASRETGLNTEAFF
CDR3nt: TGTGCCAGCAGAGAGACAGGGCTGAACACTGAAGCTTTCTTT
d_gene: TRBD1
j_gene: TRBJ1-1
abundance: -
v_gene: TRBV2

CDR3aa: CASSLRANTEAFF
CDR3nt: TGTGCCAGCAGTTTGCGGGCGAACACTGAAGCTTTCTTT
d_gene: -
j_gene: TRBJ1-1
abundance: few
v_gene: TRBV28

CDR3aa: CASSGGTSGRAETQYF
CDR3nt: TGTGCCAGCAGTGGGGGGACTAGCGGGAGGGCAGAGACCCAGTACTTC
d_gene: TRBD2
j_gene: TRBJ2-5
abundance: -
v_gene: TRBV25-1

CDR3aa: CASSLGGLAGDEQFF
CDR3nt: TGTGCCAGCAGCTTAGGTGGACTAGCGGGGGATGAGCAGTTCTTC
d_gene: TRBD2
j_gene: TRBJ2-1
abundance: -
v_gene: TRBV11-3

CDR3aa: CATSRVWGGQNEQFF
CDR3nt: TGTGCCACCAGCAGAGTATGGGGCGGTCAAAATGAGCAGTTCTTC
d_gene: -
j_gene: TRBJ2-1
abundance: -
v_gene: TRBV15

CDR3aa: CASTGLAGSTGELFF
CDR3nt: TGTGCCAGCACGGGACTAGCGGGATCCACCGGGGAGCTGTTTTTT
d_gene: TRBD2
j_gene: TRBJ2-2
abundance: once
v_gene: TRBV6-4

CDR3aa: CASSEGALWGEETQYF
CDR3nt: TGTGCCAGCAGTGAAGGCGCTCTCTGGGGCGAAGAGACCCAGTACTTC
d_gene: -
j_gene: TRBJ2-5
abundance: -
v_gene: TRBV6-1

CDR3aa: CASSRDSYTGELFF
CDR3nt: TGTGCCAGTAGTCGGGACAGCTACACCGGGGAGCTGTTTTTT
d_gene: TRBD1
j_gene: TRBJ2-2
abundance: -
v_gene: TRBV19

CDR3aa: CASSLLEGHPTGELFF
CDR3nt: TGTGCCAGCAGCTTACTTGAGGGACATCCCACCGGGGAGCTGTTTTTT
d_gene: -
j_gene: TRBJ2-2
abundance: -
v_gene: TRBV5-6

CDR3aa: CASSLPTGTENEKLFF
CDR3nt: TGCGCCAGCAGCTTACCTACCGGGACAGAAAATGAAAAACTGTTTTTT
d_gene: TRBD1
j_gene: TRBJ1-4
abundance: -
v_gene: TRBV5-1

CDR3aa: CASSPQGTSYGYTF
CDR3nt: TGTGCCAGCAGCCCTCAGGGGACCAGCTATGGCTACACCTTC
d_gene: -
j_gene: TRBJ1-2
abundance: -
v_gene: TRBV14

CDR3aa: CASRRGTLSNYGYTF
CDR3nt: TGTGCCAGCCGCAGGGGGACTCTCTCTAACTATGGCTACACCTTC
d_gene: TRBD1
j_gene: TRBJ1-2
abundance: -
v_gene: TRBV19

CDR3aa: CASSSGVKQPQHF
CDR3nt: TGTGCCAGTAGCTCAGGGGTAAAGCAGCCCCAGCATTTT
d_gene: -
j_gene: TRBJ1-5
abundance: -
v_gene: TRBV19

CDR3aa: CASTGYPSSYEQYF
CDR3nt: TGTGCCAGCACCGGGTACCCGAGCTCCTACGAGCAGTACTTC
d_gene: -
j_gene: TRBJ2-7
abundance: -
v_gene: TRBV28

CDR3aa: CASSGLAGVTDTQYF
CDR3nt: TGTGCCAGCAGCGGCCTAGCGGGAGTAACAGATACGCAGTATTTT
d_gene: TRBD2
j_gene: TRBJ2-3
abundance: -
v_gene: TRBV9

CDR3aa: CASSPTGVYGYTF
CDR3nt: TGTGCCAGCAGTCCCACAGGTGTGTATGGCTACACCTTC
d_gene: -
j_gene: TRBJ1-2
abundance: -
v_gene: TRBV28

CDR3aa: CASSLTGFEQYF
CDR3nt: TGTGCCAGCAGTTTAACAGGTTTCGAGCAGTACTTC
d_gene: -
j_gene: TRBJ2-7
abundance: -
v_gene: TRBV28

CDR3aa: CASSPLRDNEQFF
CDR3nt: TGTGCCAGCTCACCACTGAGGGACAATGAGCAGTTCTTC
d_gene: -
j_gene: TRBJ2-1
abundance: -
v_gene: TRBV18

CDR3aa: CASSEGLKRTSGSYEQYF
CDR3nt: TGTGCCAGCAGTGAAGGTTTAAAAAGGACTAGCGGGTCCTACGAGCAGTACTTC
d_gene: TRBD2
j_gene: TRBJ2-7
abundance: -
v_gene: TRBV6-1

CDR3aa: CASTLLLGALNTEAFF
CDR3nt: TGTGCCAGCACCCTCCTGTTGGGAGCTCTAAACACTGAAGCTTTCTTT
d_gene: -
j_gene: TRBJ1-1
abundance: -
v_gene: TRBV28

CDR3aa: CASSRESQTNYGYTF
CDR3nt: TGTGCCAGCTCCCGGGAGAGCCAAACTAACTATGGCTACACCTTC
d_gene: -
j_gene: TRBJ1-2
abundance: -
v_gene: TRBV18

CDR3aa: CASSLGGGKGLDYGYTF
CDR3nt: TGCGCCAGCAGCTTGGGAGGGGGCAAGGGGCTGGACTATGGCTACACCTTC
d_gene: TRBD1
j_gene: TRBJ1-2
abundance: -
v_gene: TRBV5-1

CDR3aa: CASSSTNRVGAFF
CDR3nt: TGTGCCAGCAGTTCCACAAACAGGGTCGGGGCTTTCTTT
d_gene: -
j_gene: TRBJ1-1
abundance: once
v_gene: TRBV28

CDR3aa: CASSLRGANQPQHF
CDR3nt: TGTGCCAGTAGCCTCCGGGGGGCCAATCAGCCCCAGCATTTT
d_gene: -
j_gene: TRBJ1-5
abundance: -
v_gene: TRBV19

CDR3aa: CASSTPSRVNEQFF
CDR3nt: TGTGCCAGTAGTACCCCCAGCAGGGTGAATGAGCAGTTCTTC
d_gene: -
j_gene: TRBJ2-1
abundance: -
v_gene: TRBV19

CDR3aa: CASSPDYSGNTIYF
CDR3nt: TGTGCCAGCAGCCCAGATTACTCTGGAAACACCATATATTTT
d_gene: -
j_gene: TRBJ1-3
abundance: -
v_gene: TRBV6-5

CDR3aa: CASSLIGTGDTEAFF
CDR3nt: TGTGCCAGCAGCTTAATTGGGACAGGGGACACTGAAGCTTTCTTT
d_gene: TRBD1
j_gene: TRBJ1-1
abundance: -
v_gene: TRBV5-4

CDR3aa: CASSFLNEKLFF
CDR3nt: TGTGCCAGCAGCTTCCTGAATGAAAAACTGTTTTTT
d_gene: -
j_gene: TRBJ1-4
abundance: once
v_gene: TRBV5-4

CDR3aa: CALGGTGATSYGYTF
CDR3nt: TGTGCCTTGGGGGGGACAGGGGCGACCTCCTATGGCTACACCTTC
d_gene: TRBD1
j_gene: TRBJ1-2
abundance: -
v_gene: TRBV10-3